The 10 T cell receptor beta chains listed next were all sequenced from one sample in a study of blood T cell repertoires in COVID-19. TCRdb's table, derived via immunoSEQ multiplex PCR, lists solely in-frame clones and lacks some. Of around 280,000 clones in the sample, 87% were seen once. The source material was PBMCs or T cells enriched from blood (not recorded which). The receptors originated from a woman aged 40 to 49 who had recovered from COVID-19.

The V gene is TRBV27, the J gene TRBJ1-4, with D unresolved. The V gene's germline CDR1 is MNHEY and CDR2 SMNVEV (reference sequence). CDR3 size: 15 residues. The V gene lost 7 bases and the J gene lost 10 bases, with 22 bases spanning the gap. The CDR3 sequence is CASNPSGPLRGKLFF. DNA of the CDR3: TGTGCCAGCAATCCCAGCGGCCCCCTGCGCGGAAAACTGTTTTTT.

This rearrangement joins TRBV4-3 to TRBJ2-7; 8 nucleotides align to TRBD2. The CDR3 runs 17 residues. V was pared by 0 bases and J by 2 bases, with 9 bases of the junction left unmatched. The germline V gene encodes CDR1 LGHNA and CDR2 YSLEER. CDR3: CASSQEIRTSGAYEQYF. CDR3 bases: TGCGCCAGCAGCCAAGAAATTCGCACTAGCGGTGCCTACGAGCAGTACTTC.

This chain links TRBV28 with TRBJ2-2, with D possibly TRBD1 on 5 matching bases. CDR1 is MDHEN and CDR2 is SYDVKM in the germline V gene. Trimming took 11 bases from V and 0 from J, leaving 16 bases between them. The CDR3 consists of 15 residues. The DNA for the CDR3 is TGTGCCGCCACTGGGGCGGACGCGAACACCGGGGAGCTGTTTTTT. Its translation is CAATGADANTGELFF.

This clone was seen more than once but under ten times. V and J are TRBV4-1 and TRBJ2-1, with D unresolved. The V and J ends lost 6 bases and 2 bases respectively, with 14 bases between them. Germline CDR1 reads MGHRA; CDR2 reads YSYEKL. The CDR3 is 15 amino acids. The CDR3 reads CASRLVSTTYNEQFF. Written as DNA, the CDR3 is TGCGCCAGCAGGCTAGTCTCTACAACCTACAATGAGCAGTTCTTC.

The chain carries TRBV4-1 and TRBJ2-1; TRBD2 matches at 8 bases. Germline V lookup: CDR1 MGHRA, CDR2 YSYEKL. The CDR3 has 16 residues. Germline trimming cut 1 base from V and 8 bases from J; bases unmatched to any gene: 10. CDR3 DNA sequence: TGCGCCAGCAGCCAAGCCAGCGGGAGACGGGCCGATGAGCAGTTCTTC. Translated, it gives CASSQASGRRADEQFF.

The chain links TRBV10-3 to TRBJ2-1; perhaps TRBD2 as D (6 bases). Trimming pared 5 bases from V and 7 bases from J, leaving 15 bases between. Looked up from germline, CDR1 is ENHRY and CDR2 is SYGVKD. The CDR3 loop spans 14 amino acids. This CDR3 is CAISPGETRNEQFF. The CDR3 DNA follows: TGTGCCATCAGTCCGGGAGAGACGAGGAATGAGCAGTTCTTC.

The chain uses TRBV24-1 and TRBJ2-5, with D possibly being TRBD2 (5 bases). The V and J ends lost 1 base and 7 bases respectively, with 9 bases between them. This CDR3 spans 13 amino acids. Germline lookup yields CDR1 KGHDR and CDR2 SFDVKD. CDR3 region: CATSDFDGVTQYF. The CDR3 coding sequence is TGTGCCACCAGTGATTTTGACGGGGTGACCCAGTACTTC.

V and J are TRBV29-1 and TRBJ2-5, with 9 bases that match TRBD2. Germline V gene data show CDR1 as SQVTM and CDR2 as ANQGSEA. This CDR3 comprises 16 residues. Unmatched junction bases numbered 12, after V lost 6 bases and J lost 1 base. CDR3 sequence reads: CSVLRAREGFQETQYF. The DNA of the CDR3 is TGCAGCGTCCTCAGGGCGCGGGAGGGCTTCCAAGAGACCCAGTACTTC.

This clone was picked up one time. This sequence joins TRBV28 and TRBJ2-1; the D is unclear. V dropped 6 bases and J dropped 9 bases, with 9 bases sitting between them. From germline, CDR1 is MDHEN and CDR2 SYDVKM. The CDR3 loop spans 11 amino acids. The CDR3 is CASRSHGEQFF. For the CDR3, the DNA is TGTGCCAGCAGATCCCACGGTGAGCAGTTCTTC.

This rearrangement joins TRBV4-3 to TRBJ1-2, with 7 positions matching TRBD1. CDR1 is LGHNA, CDR2 YSLEER, per germline. The CDR3 is made up of 16 amino acids. V shed 4 bases and J 9 bases; nucleotides not matched to a gene: 17. This chain's CDR3 is CASSPGQRLPNIRYTF. DNA of the CDR3: TGCGCCAGCAGCCCGGGACAGCGCCTCCCAAATATACGCTACACCTTC.